These 27 T cell receptor beta chains originate from one sample sequenced in a study of spatial heterogeneity in lung cancer. Study outcomes and limitations: One measure, the expanded intratumoral alpha and beta TCR count, tracked tumor mutation counts.

Indicated time point: sample taken at primary tumor resection. Using its own MiXCR run on the 5' RACE reads, TCRdb lists one record per CDR3 protein. This sample yields about 2,000 distinct CDR3 sequences, of which just under 9% are seen a single time; approximately 12% belongs to the top ten. No cognate antigen is known for these TCRs. The specimen comprised lung tumor tissue, sampled at surgery. The origin of the receptors is a female donor with early-stage non-small cell lung cancer.

This clonotype is judged medium-sized. The chain joins TRBV2 to TRBJ2-7; D ambiguous. The CDR3 length is 13 residues. Germline V gives CDR1 SNHLY, CDR2 FYNNEI. Trimming shortened V by 9 bases and J by 0 bases, and 12 bases separated the two germline ends. CDR3 sequence: CASSGPNSYEQYF. CDR3 coding DNA: TGTGCCAGTTCCGGGCCGAACTCCTACGAGCAGTACTTC. The entire variable domain, with the rest obtained from reference TRBV2 and TRBJ2-7, is as follows: EPEVTQTPSHQVTQMGQEVILRCVPISNHLYFYWYRQILGQKVEFLVSFYNNEISEKSEIFDDQFSVERPDGSNFTLKIRSTKLEDSAMYFCASSGPNSYEQYFGPGTRLTVT.

Relative to its sample, this clonotype is medium-sized. This chain links TRBV20-1 with TRBJ2-7; weak D call: TRBD2 (6 bases). Germline CDR1 DFQATT, CDR2 SNEGSKA (reference sequence). V lost 1 base and J lost 2, with 9 bases in between. The CDR3 is 13 residues long. In nucleotides, the CDR3 is TGCAGTGCTAGAGGGGACTTCACCTACGAGCAGTACTTC. It encodes CSARGDFTYEQYF.

By share, this clonotype counts as medium-sized. The chain joins TRBV5-1 to TRBJ1-1; no reliable D call. The CDR3 is made up of 14 amino acids. CDR1 and CDR2 from the germline V gene are SGHRS and YFSETQ. Trimming removed 0 bases at V and 0 bases at J, with 6 bases between. The CDR3 nucleotides read TGCGCCAGCAGCTTGGGAATCGTGAACACTGAAGCTTTCTTT. It codes for CASSLGIVNTEAFF.

In its sample, this clonotype is large. The chain combines TRBV18 with TRBJ1-4, with D unclear. Germline V CDR1 and CDR2: KGHSH, LQKENI. The V end was cut by 6 bases, the J end by 8 bases, with 13 bases between. The CDR3 sequence is 13 residues long. The CDR3 loop reads CASSLVTGEKLFF. CDR3 nucleotides: TGTGCCAGCTCGCTGGTGACGGGAGAAAAACTGTTTTTT.

This clonotype is deemed large. The rearrangement links TRBV2 to TRBJ2-7; TRBD2 is a possible D gene (6 bases). V lost 7 bases and J lost 3, with 13 bases in between. The V gene's germline CDR1 is SNHLY and CDR2 FYNNEI. The CDR3 runs to 13 residues. CDR3 sequence: CASTGTLGYEQYF. Written as DNA, the CDR3 is TGTGCCAGCACTGGGACTTTAGGCTACGAGCAGTACTTC. Drawing the rest from reference TRBV2 and TRBJ2-7, the complete variable domain is EPEVTQTPSHQVTQMGQEVILRCVPISNHLYFYWYRQILGQKVEFLVSFYNNEISEKSEIFDDQFSVERPDGSNFTLKIRSTKLEDSAMYFCASTGTLGYEQYFGPGTRLTVT.

V and J are TRBV4-2 and TRBJ2-3, with D maybe TRBD2 (6 bases). The CDR3 has 15 amino acids. CDR1 is LGHNA and CDR2 is YNFKEQ in the germline V gene. V dropped 0 bases and J dropped 6 bases, with 13 bases sitting between them. Here the CDR3 DNA reads TGTGCCAGCAGCCAAGATCTCGCGGGGCTGGATACGCAGTATTTT. Protein: CASSQDLAGLDTQYF.

By its share, this clonotype is medium-sized. The chain couples TRBV11-2 to TRBJ2-2; D remains ambiguous. The CDR3 contains 16 residues. V lost 2 bases, J lost 0 bases, and 10 bases lay in between. Germline-derived CDR1 and CDR2 are SGHAT and FQNNGV. CDR3: CASSLSFGPNTGELFF. The CDR3 DNA reads TGTGCCAGCAGCTTATCTTTTGGGCCGAACACCGGGGAGCTGTTTTTT.

This clonotype is classed as medium-sized. This chain links TRBV30 with TRBJ2-3; 7 positions match TRBD1. This CDR3 is 15 amino acids long. Unmatched junction bases numbered 8, after V lost 2 bases and J lost 3 bases. The V gene's germline CDR1 is GTSNPN and CDR2 SVGIG (reference sequence). The CDR3 is CAWSRTGTVTDTQYF. The CDR3 nucleotides read TGTGCCTGGAGTAGAACCGGGACAGTGACAGATACGCAGTATTTT. Using reference TRBV30 and TRBJ2-3 for the parts outside the CDR3, the full variable domain is SQTIHQWPATLVQPVGSPLSLECTVEGTSNPNLYWYRQAAGRGLQLLFYSVGIGQISSEVPQNLSASRPQDRQFILSSKKLLLSDSGFYLCAWSRTGTVTDTQYFGPGTRLTVL.

Sample share makes this clonotype medium-sized. The chain uses TRBV11-2 and TRBJ2-5, with 7 positions matching TRBD2. The germline gives CDR1 SGHAT, CDR2 FQNNGV. The CDR3 covers 14 residues. The V segment lost 4 bases and the J segment 5 bases; nucleotides outside the gene matches: 7. CDR3 DNA: TGTGCCAGCAGCTCGACTAGCCTGGGGGAGACCCAGTACTTC. Its protein is CASSSTSLGETQYF.

This clonotype was detected only a few times. The CDR3 sequence is CASSLQGGTVNEQFF. DNA of the CDR3: TGTGCCAGCAGTTTGCAGGGGGGTACCGTTAATGAGCAGTTCTTC. V usage is TRBV27 and J usage is TRBJ2-1, with a possible D match to TRBD1 (7 bases). In germline, CDR1 is MNHEY, CDR2 SMNVEV (reference sequence). The V gene lost 3 bases and the J gene lost 7 bases, with 16 bases spanning the gap. The CDR3 has 15 residues.

The chain recombines TRBV3-1 with TRBJ2-1; D is undetermined. With 1 base removed from V and 8 bases from J, the gap between germline ends came to 9 bases. The CDR3 spans 13 residues. Germline CDR1 LGHDT, CDR2 YNNKEL (reference sequence). The CDR3: CASSQATIDEQFF. CDR3 sequence (DNA): TGTGCCAGCAGCCAAGCCACAATAGATGAGCAGTTCTTC.

This clonotype is medium-sized in the sample. The rearrangement links TRBV7-2 to TRBJ2-7, with D possibly being TRBD1 (6 bases). The germline gives CDR1 SGHTA, CDR2 FQGNSA. This CDR3 is 15 amino acids long. V was pared by 5 bases and J by 3 bases, with 17 bases between. This CDR3 reads CASSLRDTNLYEQYF. DNA of the CDR3: TGTGCCAGCAGCCTCCGGGACACTAACCTCTACGAGCAGTACTTC.

This clonotype is medium-sized (0.01 to 0.1%) within its sample. V gene TRBV7-3 combines with J gene TRBJ2-2; no definite D call. The V end was cut by 6 bases, the J end by 5 bases, with 10 bases between. The germline V gene has CDR1 SGHTA and CDR2 FQGTGA. The length of the CDR3 is 13 residues. The CDR3 sequence is CASSPSRTGELFF. The CDR3 DNA reads TGTGCCAGCAGTCCGTCTCGAACCGGGGAGCTGTTTTTT. Complete variable domain (other parts from reference TRBV7-3 and TRBJ2-2): GAGVSQTPSNKVTEKGKYVELRCDPISGHTALYWYRQSLGQGPEFLIYFQGTGAADDSGLPNDRFFAVRPEGSVSTLKIQRTERGDSAVYLCASSPSRTGELFFGEGSRLTVL.

This clonotype is medium-sized (0.01 to 0.1%) within its sample. This sequence joins TRBV7-8 and TRBJ2-7; D might be TRBD1 or TRBD2, each matching 6 bases. With 5 bases removed from V and 7 bases from J, the gap between germline ends came to 30 bases. The CDR3 totals 18 residues. Germline assignment: CDR1 SGHVS and CDR2 FQNEAQ. This CDR3 is CASSRGVQGTSQRGEQYF. The CDR3 DNA reads as TGTGCCAGCAGCCGAGGGGTGCAGGGGACTTCACAAAGAGGGGAGCAGTACTTC.

This clonotype was recorded a few times. The rearrangement links TRBV5-1 to TRBJ2-1; 8 bases match TRBD2. This CDR3 is built from 14 residues. Trimming removed 1 base from V and 10 bases from J; junction bases left unmatched: 7. Germline CDR1 is SGHRS and CDR2 is YFSETQ. CDR3: CASSLRSGIREQFF. DNA of the CDR3: TGCGCCAGCAGCTTGCGTAGCGGGATACGGGAGCAGTTCTTC.

The chain uses TRBV20-1 and TRBJ2-5, with 8 bases identical to TRBD2. J lost 2 bases, V lost 1 base, and 3 bases had no gene match. This CDR3 contains 14 residues. CDR1 is DFQATT, CDR2 SNEGSKA, per germline (reference sequence). This CDR3 reads CSARVAGLQETQYF. The CDR3 bases are TGCAGTGCTAGAGTAGCGGGGCTACAAGAGACCCAGTACTTC.

This clonotype was seen a few times. V is TRBV7-6 and J is TRBJ2-5, with TRBD2 identical over 10 bases. Looked up from germline, CDR1 is SGHVS and CDR2 is FNYEAQ. V shed 5 bases and J 4 bases; nucleotides not matched to a gene: 10. The CDR3 contains 16 residues. The CDR3 sequence is CASSPAPAGGRETQYF. The CDR3 DNA reads as TGTGCCAGCAGCCCGGCCCCAGCGGGGGGGAGAGAGACCCAGTACTTC.

This clonotype is termed medium-sized. This sequence joins TRBV5-1 and TRBJ2-5; the D gene is possibly TRBD2 (5 bases). CDR1 and CDR2 (germline): SGHRS, YFSETQ. This CDR3 region has 13 residues. Trimming removed 4 bases at V and 4 bases at J, with 11 bases between. The CDR3 DNA follows: TGCGCCAGCAGCCCCGGGGTAATAGAGACCCAGTACTTC. It specifies CASSPGVIETQYF. The complete variable domain, with remaining parts taken from reference TRBV5-1 and TRBJ2-5, reads KAGVTQTPRYLIKTRGQQVTLSCSPISGHRSVSWYQQTPGQGLQFLFEYFSETQRNKGNFPGRFSGRQFSNSRSEMNVSTLELGDSALYLCASSPGVIETQYFGPGTRLLVL.

Relative to its sample, this clonotype is medium-sized. The V and J genes are TRBV6-6 and TRBJ2-1, with TRBD2 matching over 11 bases. J lost 1 base, V lost 7 bases, and 12 bases had no gene match. The CDR3 covers 18 residues. Germline CDR1 MNHNY, CDR2 SVGAGI (reference sequence). The CDR3 DNA follows: TGTGCCAGCACGTATTGGCTAGCGGGAGGTCAGTCCTACAATGAGCAGTTCTTC. Amino acid sequence: CASTYWLAGGQSYNEQFF.

Remarks on this clonotype: This may arise from a read error, as a much more abundant clone is one base away. This chain connects TRBV20-1 to TRBJ1-1; D not certain. Trimming left V 6 bases short and J 4 bases short, with 15 bases between. Germline-derived CDR1 and CDR2 are DFQATT and SNEGSKA (reference sequence). CDR3 length: 13 residues. The DNA for the CDR3 is TGCAGTGCGTCCCCCCCGGGCGGCACTGAAGCTTTCTTT. Its protein is CSASPPGGTEAFF.

This clonotype is large within its sample. The CDR3, as DNA: TGTGCCAGCAGTTTTCGAGGGCTAGCGGGAGGACGGACCGGGGAGCTGTTTTTT. It codes for CASSFRGLAGGRTGELFF. The V gene is TRBV27, the J gene TRBJ2-2; 11 nucleotides agree with TRBD2. The CDR3 is 18 amino acids. Trimming at V came to 3 bases and at J to 5 bases, leaving 11 bases not matched to a gene. Germline values: CDR1 MNHEY, CDR2 SMNVEV (reference sequence).

This clonotype is classed as medium-sized. This chain connects TRBV5-1 to TRBJ2-1; D is unclear. This CDR3 has 15 residues. Per germline, CDR1 SGHRS and CDR2 YFSETQ. V lost 4 bases and J 7 bases, leaving 18 bases between the germline ends. The CDR3 is CASSVQFVLRNEQFF. The CDR3 DNA reads TGCGCCAGCAGCGTCCAGTTTGTCCTAAGGAATGAGCAGTTCTTC. Complete variable domain (other parts from reference TRBV5-1 and TRBJ2-1): KAGVTQTPRYLIKTRGQQVTLSCSPISGHRSVSWYQQTPGQGLQFLFEYFSETQRNKGNFPGRFSGRQFSNSRSEMNVSTLELGDSALYLCASSVQFVLRNEQFFGPGTRLTVL.

This clonotype was observed a few times. The chain carries TRBV3-1 and TRBJ2-7; D is unclear. V lost 1 base and J lost 6, with 10 bases in between. Germline values: CDR1 LGHDT, CDR2 YNNKEL (reference sequence). This CDR3 is 13 amino acids long. The CDR3 region has the DNA TGTGCCAGCAGCCAAGGATGGCCGGGCGAGCAGTACTTC. Translation gives CASSQGWPGEQYF.

The CDR3 region is CAWSPGPGQPQHF. The CDR3 DNA sequence: TGTGCCTGGAGTCCGGGGCCGGGTCAGCCCCAGCATTTT. The V and J genes are TRBV30 and TRBJ1-5, with D maybe TRBD1 (5 bases). The germline V gene has CDR1 GTSNPN and CDR2 SVGIG (reference sequence). The CDR3 runs to 13 residues. Trimming removed 2 bases at V and 6 bases at J, with 11 bases between.

This clonotype is deemed medium-sized. The chain employs TRBV6-1 and TRBJ2-3; either TRBD1 or TRBD2 may supply D (6 bases each). From germline, CDR1 is MNHNS and CDR2 SASEGT. This CDR3 has 16 residues. V was cut by 5 bases and J by 2 bases, with 17 bases left in between. Here the CDR3 DNA reads TGTGCCAGCAGTAGGATACAGGGACTCGCCACAGATACGCAGTATTTT. As protein: CASSRIQGLATDTQYF.

This clonotype turned up a few times. The chain employs TRBV4-1 and TRBJ2-5; D is unresolved. Trimming took 4 bases from V and 2 from J, leaving 14 bases between them. Germline assignment: CDR1 MGHRA and CDR2 YSYEKL. The CDR3 is 15 amino acids. Here the CDR3 reads CASSPGPWMQETQYF. The DNA for the CDR3 is TGCGCCAGCAGCCCAGGCCCGTGGATGCAAGAGACCCAGTACTTC.

By its share, this clonotype is medium-sized (0.01 to 0.1%). This chain uses TRBV19 with TRBJ2-5; D perhaps matches TRBD2 (6 bases). Looked up from germline, CDR1 is LNHDA and CDR2 is SQIVND (reference sequence). The V end lost 3 bases, the J end lost 5 bases, and 10 bases lay between the germline ends. The CDR3 is 13 amino acids. As DNA, the CDR3 is TGTGCCAGTAGTATCGGGGGTGAGGAGACCCAGTACTTC. This codes for CASSIGGEETQYF.